This entry features one TCR beta chain sequence. Its specificity is not known. Donors sampled were nominally healthy, though unrecorded immune exposures were likely. The data were taken from a study of cytomegalovirus exposure and HLA in healthy donors. Amplification used 60 Vbeta primers and 13 Jbeta primers. The protocol was immunoSEQ multiplex PCR, while the TCRdb copy is restricted to in-frame clones and leaves out a portion. The sample holds roughly 120,000 clones, around three quarters seen once. Overall study results and limits: The authors later linked a missense DCLRE1C variant to TCR beta V- and J-gene trimming. What a later analysis showed was that several of the most significant clusters appeared linked to common viral pathogens.

This CDR3 is built from 16 residues. The germline V gene has CDR1 SGHDN and CDR2 FVKESK. The V gene lost 0 bases and the J gene lost 3 bases, with 15 bases spanning the gap. The TCR comes from a man between 18 and 29 years old in good health and CMV-seropositive. Sequenced sample: PBMCs. The chain joins TRBV14 to TRBJ2-7; D might be TRBD2 (5 bases). CDR3 nucleotide sequence: TGTGCCAGCAGCCAAGATGTGAGACTGGGAGACTACGAGCAGTACTTC. It is translated as CASSQDVRLGDYEQYF.